A selection of T cell receptor beta chains follows, all from one sample in a study of blood T cell repertoires in COVID-19. Using immunoSEQ multiplex PCR, the repertoire was profiled, and TCRdb retains in-frame clones only, with some absent. Here the sample spans under 75,000 clones, roughly 80% being singletons. The sample comprised peripheral blood. The receptors stem from a man aged 65 to 79 who had recovered from COVID-19. Both conserved end residues are part of each CDR3. D genes are given only for firm matches. Clone size appears in some rows only: once, few, many, or a class for an expanded clone.

j_gene: TRBJ1-6; v_gene: TRBV5-5; d_gene: NA; abundance: NA; CDR3aa: CASSYLRGYNGSPLHF; CDR3nt: TGTGCCAGCAGCTATTTACGGGGTTACAACGGCTCACCCCTCCACTTT
j_gene: TRBJ2-7; v_gene: TRBV18; d_gene: NA; abundance: NA; CDR3aa: CASSPLEGALGEQYF; CDR3nt: TGTGCCAGCTCACCATTGGAGGGGGCCCTAGGTGAGCAGTACTTC
j_gene: TRBJ1-1; v_gene: TRBV27; d_gene: TRBD1; abundance: NA; CDR3aa: CASSLDRVTEAFF; CDR3nt: TGTGCCAGCAGTCTAGACAGGGTCACTGAAGCTTTCTTT
j_gene: TRBJ2-3; v_gene: TRBV6-5; d_gene: TRBD2; abundance: NA; CDR3aa: CASRGGTITDTQYF; CDR3nt: TGTGCCAGCAGGGGGGGGACTATCACAGATACGCAGTATTTT
j_gene: TRBJ2-1; v_gene: TRBV18; d_gene: TRBD2; abundance: NA; CDR3aa: CASSPGTSGGASREEQFF; CDR3nt: TGTGCCAGCTCACCCGGGACTAGCGGGGGGGCGTCGCGGGAGGAGCAGTTCTTC
j_gene: TRBJ2-2; v_gene: TRBV7-8; d_gene: NA; abundance: NA; CDR3aa: CASSSGLTRELFF; CDR3nt: TGTGCCAGCAGCTCTGGACTTACAAGGGAGCTGTTTTTT
j_gene: TRBJ2-2; v_gene: TRBV11-2; d_gene: NA; abundance: NA; CDR3aa: CASSLGSGRELFF; CDR3nt: TGTGCCAGCAGCTTAGGCTCTGGCAGGGAGCTGTTTTTT
j_gene: TRBJ1-4; v_gene: TRBV18; d_gene: TRBD1; abundance: NA; CDR3aa: CASSYRDSATNEKLFF; CDR3nt: TGTGCCAGCTCATACCGGGACAGTGCAACTAATGAAAAACTGTTTTTT
j_gene: TRBJ2-1; v_gene: TRBV21-1; d_gene: NA; abundance: NA; CDR3aa: CASSAGLAGGPLYNEQFF; CDR3nt: TGTGCCAGCAGCGCGGGACTAGCGGGAGGGCCCTTATACAATGAGCAGTTCTTC
j_gene: TRBJ1-3; v_gene: TRBV7-2; d_gene: TRBD1; abundance: NA; CDR3aa: CASSWAGGASGNTIYF; CDR3nt: TGTGCCAGCAGCTGGGCAGGGGGCGCGAGTGGAAACACCATATATTTT
j_gene: TRBJ1-1; v_gene: TRBV19; d_gene: NA; abundance: once; CDR3aa: CASSHQVWTEAFF; CDR3nt: TGTGCCAGTAGCCACCAGGTCTGGACTGAAGCTTTCTTT
j_gene: TRBJ2-3; v_gene: TRBV7-3; d_gene: NA; abundance: NA; CDR3aa: CASSLRAGWDTQYF; CDR3nt: TGTGCCAGCAGCTTAAGGGCAGGGTGGGATACGCAGTATTTT
j_gene: TRBJ1-1; v_gene: TRBV2; d_gene: TRBD1; abundance: few; CDR3aa: CASSRQGYTEAFF; CDR3nt: TGTGCCAGCAGTCGACAGGGATACACTGAAGCTTTCTTT
j_gene: TRBJ1-2; v_gene: TRBV5-1; d_gene: TRBD1; abundance: NA; CDR3aa: CASSSSGTDNYGYTF; CDR3nt: TGCGCCAGCAGCTCCTCCGGGACAGATAACTATGGCTACACCTTC
j_gene: TRBJ2-1; v_gene: TRBV12-5; d_gene: TRBD2; abundance: NA; CDR3aa: CASARPLAGGPTEQFF; CDR3nt: TGTGCTAGTGCACGACCTCTAGCGGGAGGGCCAACTGAGCAGTTCTTC
j_gene: TRBJ1-1; v_gene: TRBV4-1; d_gene: NA; abundance: few; CDR3aa: CASSQGMGNTEAFF; CDR3nt: TGCGCCAGCAGCCAAGGTATGGGCAACACTGAAGCTTTCTTT
j_gene: TRBJ1-5; v_gene: TRBV6-5; d_gene: TRBD1; abundance: NA; CDR3aa: CASRKGGTSNQPQHF; CDR3nt: TGTGCCAGCAGAAAAGGGGGCACGAGCAATCAGCCCCAGCATTTT
j_gene: TRBJ2-2; v_gene: TRBV11-3; d_gene: NA; abundance: NA; CDR3aa: CASSPWRGNTGELFF; CDR3nt: TGTGCCAGCAGCCCTTGGCGGGGGAACACCGGGGAGCTGTTTTTT
j_gene: TRBJ2-2; v_gene: TRBV7-6; d_gene: NA; abundance: NA; CDR3aa: CASSLVSAVTGELFF; CDR3nt: TGTGCCAGCAGCTTAGTGAGTGCGGTCACCGGGGAGCTGTTTTTT
j_gene: TRBJ1-3; v_gene: TRBV9; d_gene: TRBD1; abundance: NA; CDR3aa: CASSATDRAHTIYF; CDR3nt: TGTGCCAGCAGCGCGACGGACAGGGCCCACACCATATATTTT
j_gene: TRBJ2-3; v_gene: TRBV20-1; d_gene: TRBD2; abundance: NA; CDR3aa: CSASSSGGDTDTQYF; CDR3nt: TGCAGTGCTAGTTCCAGCGGGGGAGACACAGATACGCAGTATTTT
j_gene: TRBJ1-2; v_gene: TRBV18; d_gene: NA; abundance: NA; CDR3aa: CASSPNRVLRYGYTF; CDR3nt: TGTGCCAGCTCACCAAACAGGGTATTACGGTATGGCTACACCTTC
j_gene: TRBJ2-3; v_gene: TRBV10-1; d_gene: NA; abundance: NA; CDR3aa: CASSDGGEGGDTQYF; CDR3nt: TGCGCCAGCAGTGACGGCGGAGAAGGGGGAGATACGCAGTATTTT
j_gene: TRBJ2-1; v_gene: TRBV5-1; d_gene: NA; abundance: NA; CDR3aa: CASSLGYGDEQFF; CDR3nt: TGCGCCAGCAGCTTGGGGTACGGGGATGAGCAGTTCTTC
j_gene: TRBJ2-1; v_gene: TRBV3-1/TRBV3-2; d_gene: NA; abundance: few; CDR3aa: CASSQVQRGGNNEQFF; CDR3nt: TGTGCCAGCAGCCAAGTTCAACGTGGGGGGAACAATGAGCAGTTCTTC
j_gene: TRBJ1-1; v_gene: TRBV10-3; d_gene: NA; abundance: NA; CDR3aa: CAISESRGRTEAFF; CDR3nt: TGTGCCATCAGTGAGTCTCGGGGTCGAACCGAAGCTTTCTTT
j_gene: TRBJ1-4; v_gene: TRBV30; d_gene: NA; abundance: NA; CDR3aa: CAWSVGGDREKLFF; CDR3nt: TGTGCCTGGAGTGTCGGGGGGGATAGAGAAAAACTGTTTTTT
j_gene: TRBJ2-6; v_gene: TRBV5-4; d_gene: NA; abundance: NA; CDR3aa: CASSSGQSRTSGANVLTF; CDR3nt: TGTGCCAGCAGCTCCGGACAGAGCAGAACCTCTGGGGCCAACGTCCTGACTTTC
j_gene: TRBJ2-4; v_gene: TRBV7-2; d_gene: NA; abundance: once; CDR3aa: CASSLATGLQNIQYF; CDR3nt: TGTGCCAGCAGCTTAGCGACAGGCCTACAAAACATTCAGTACTTC
j_gene: TRBJ1-1; v_gene: TRBV28; d_gene: NA; abundance: few; CDR3aa: CASSVPPGEAFF; CDR3nt: NA
j_gene: TRBJ2-1; v_gene: TRBV7-8; d_gene: TRBD2; abundance: NA; CDR3aa: CASSSNTGTSAYNEQFF; CDR3nt: TGTGCCAGCAGCTCCAATACCGGGACTAGCGCCTACAATGAGCAGTTCTTC
j_gene: TRBJ1-1; v_gene: TRBV25-1; d_gene: NA; abundance: NA; CDR3aa: CASSDVSAEAFF; CDR3nt: TGTGCCAGCAGTGACGTATCAGCTGAAGCTTTCTTT
j_gene: TRBJ2-3; v_gene: TRBV13; d_gene: NA; abundance: NA; CDR3aa: CASSPFGGPSQYF; CDR3nt: TGTGCCAGCAGCCCATTCGGCGGGCCTTCGCAGTATTTT
j_gene: TRBJ1-2; v_gene: TRBV4-3; d_gene: NA; abundance: once; CDR3aa: CASSQESSGYYLYTF; CDR3nt: TGCGCCAGCAGCCAAGAGTCATCCGGTTATTATCTCTACACCTTC
j_gene: TRBJ1-5; v_gene: TRBV15; d_gene: TRBD1; abundance: NA; CDR3aa: CATSRHRGGYQPQHF; CDR3nt: TGTGCCACCAGCAGGCACAGGGGCGGGTATCAGCCCCAGCATTTT
j_gene: TRBJ2-3; v_gene: TRBV6-6; d_gene: NA; abundance: NA; CDR3aa: CASSYGGTDTQYF; CDR3nt: TGTGCCAGCAGTTACGGAGGGACAGATACGCAGTATTTT
j_gene: TRBJ2-5; v_gene: TRBV7-9; d_gene: NA; abundance: NA; CDR3aa: CASSSVDLTGKETQYF; CDR3nt: TGTGCCAGCAGCTCCGTTGATCTAACAGGGAAAGAGACCCAGTACTTC
j_gene: TRBJ2-7; v_gene: TRBV27; d_gene: TRBD2; abundance: NA; CDR3aa: CASTKPPSSGRGSEQYF; CDR3nt: TGTGCCAGCACCAAGCCCCCCAGTAGCGGGAGAGGCTCCGAGCAGTACTTC
j_gene: TRBJ2-2; v_gene: TRBV6-5; d_gene: TRBD1; abundance: NA; CDR3aa: CASSRGQGDTGELFF; CDR3nt: TGTGCCAGCAGTCGGGGACAGGGGGACACCGGGGAGCTGTTTTTT
j_gene: TRBJ1-6; v_gene: TRBV11-3; d_gene: TRBD1; abundance: NA; CDR3aa: CASSLQGAQSPLHF; CDR3nt: TGTGCCAGCAGCTTACAGGGGGCACAGTCACCCCTCCACTTT
j_gene: TRBJ2-3; v_gene: TRBV30; d_gene: NA; abundance: once; CDR3aa: CAWVTGVTHTDTQYF; CDR3nt: TGTGCCTGGGTGACGGGGGTTACTCACACAGATACGCAGTATTTT
j_gene: TRBJ2-5; v_gene: TRBV19; d_gene: NA; abundance: NA; CDR3aa: CASSMGQGIKETQYF; CDR3nt: TGTGCCAGTAGTATGGGCCAGGGGATAAAGGAGACCCAGTACTTC
j_gene: TRBJ2-5; v_gene: TRBV27; d_gene: TRBD1; abundance: NA; CDR3aa: CASSQRTGSGETQYF; CDR3nt: TGTGCCAGCAGCCAGAGGACAGGGTCAGGTGAGACCCAGTACTTC